Listed below are T cell receptor beta chains from one sample, sequenced in a study of cytomegalovirus exposure and HLA in healthy donors. Only in-frame clones appear in the TCRdb table, and some are missing; sequencing was by immunoSEQ multiplex PCR. The repertoire has 60,000 to 90,000 clones, 90% to 95% of them found once; the top ten carry about 0.63%. The sequencing sample was made of PBMCs. The receptors shown here come from a woman aged 18-29 years in good health and CMV-seronegative. CDR3s include the opening cysteine and the closing phenylalanine or tryptophan. The order of the fields is CDR3 DNA, CDR3 protein, D gene, J gene, clone size, V gene. D genes are given only for firm matches. Some rows have no size entry. The others give once, few or many, or a class for an expanded clone.

CDR3nt: TGTGCCAGCTCACCACTAGAGTGCGCGGCCTTAACTTGCGAGCAGTACTTC; CDR3aa: CASSPLECAALTCEQYF; d_gene: .; j_gene: TRBJ2-7; abundance: .; v_gene: TRBV18
CDR3nt: TGTGCCAGCAGATTAACAGGGGGCTCTTACTATGGCTACACCTTC; CDR3aa: CASRLTGGSYYGYTF; d_gene: TRBD1; j_gene: TRBJ1-2; abundance: .; v_gene: TRBV28
CDR3nt: TGTGCCAGCAGCCGACGAGGGTTCGAGCAGTACTTC; CDR3aa: CASSRRGFEQYF; d_gene: .; j_gene: TRBJ2-7; abundance: .; v_gene: TRBV7-9
CDR3nt: TGTGCCAGCAGCAAAGAAGAAGGGACAGGGGCCGACAATGAGCAGTTCTTC; CDR3aa: CASSKEEGTGADNEQFF; d_gene: .; j_gene: TRBJ2-1; abundance: .; v_gene: TRBV21-1
CDR3nt: TGTGCCAGCAGCGTAGCTTTGGGTAGGCAGGGGGATGGCTACACCTTC; CDR3aa: CASSVALGRQGDGYTF; d_gene: TRBD1; j_gene: TRBJ1-2; abundance: .; v_gene: TRBV9
CDR3nt: TGTGCCAGCAGCCCCGGAGGGACTGCCGACAATTCACCCCTCCACTTT; CDR3aa: CASSPGGTADNSPLHF; d_gene: .; j_gene: TRBJ1-6; abundance: once; v_gene: TRBV7-3
CDR3nt: TGTGCCAGCAGCTTAGGGACAGGGGAAAAACTGTTTTTT; CDR3aa: CASSLGTGEKLFF; d_gene: TRBD1; j_gene: TRBJ1-4; abundance: .; v_gene: TRBV7-9
CDR3nt: TGTGCCAGCAGCCCTTTCAGGGGTGCCAATCAGCCCCAGCATTTT; CDR3aa: CASSPFRGANQPQHF; d_gene: .; j_gene: TRBJ1-5; abundance: .; v_gene: TRBV5-8
CDR3nt: TGTGCCAGCAGCCAAGATCGTCTAGCGGGGGACACCGGGGAGCTGTTTTTT; CDR3aa: CASSQDRLAGDTGELFF; d_gene: TRBD2; j_gene: TRBJ2-2; abundance: .; v_gene: TRBV14
CDR3nt: TGTGCCAGCGGACCCACGGGACAGGGCCACTACGAGCAGTACTTC; CDR3aa: CASGPTGQGHYEQYF; d_gene: TRBD1; j_gene: TRBJ2-7; abundance: .; v_gene: TRBV28
CDR3nt: TGTGCCAGTAGTATAGTCTTTAGTCGTCTTAACTACGAGCAGTACTTC; CDR3aa: CASSIVFSRLNYEQYF; d_gene: .; j_gene: TRBJ2-7; abundance: once; v_gene: TRBV19
CDR3nt: TGTGCCAGCAGCTTAGAGCGGGGGGGCGTGTACAATGAGCAGTTCTTC; CDR3aa: CASSLERGGVYNEQFF; d_gene: TRBD2; j_gene: TRBJ2-1; abundance: .; v_gene: TRBV7-6
CDR3nt: TGTGCCTGGAGCGGGGCTAACTATGGCTACACCTTC; CDR3aa: CAWSGANYGYTF; d_gene: .; j_gene: TRBJ1-2; abundance: .; v_gene: TRBV30
CDR3nt: TGTGCCAGCAGCGGACTAGCGGGAAATACGCAGTATTTT; CDR3aa: CASSGLAGNTQYF; d_gene: TRBD2; j_gene: TRBJ2-3; abundance: .; v_gene: TRBV27
CDR3nt: TGTGCCAGCAGAGTAGGACTCTCTTATGGCTACACCTTC; CDR3aa: CASRVGLSYGYTF; d_gene: .; j_gene: TRBJ1-2; abundance: .; v_gene: TRBV6-5
CDR3nt: TGTGCCAGCAGCGGGCTATCGGGGGATCTTAATGAGCAGTTCTTC; CDR3aa: CASSGLSGDLNEQFF; d_gene: .; j_gene: TRBJ2-1; abundance: .; v_gene: TRBV9
CDR3nt: TGTGCCAGCAGCTTAGAAACAGCTCCCTCCTACGAGCAGTACTTC; CDR3aa: CASSLETAPSYEQYF; d_gene: .; j_gene: TRBJ2-7; abundance: once; v_gene: TRBV7-2
CDR3nt: TGTGCCAGCAGCCATGTTGCGGGGGGCAGTTTTGAGCAGTTCTTC; CDR3aa: CASSHVAGGSFEQFF; d_gene: TRBD2; j_gene: TRBJ2-1; abundance: .; v_gene: TRBV14
CDR3nt: TGTGCCAGCAGCCCTACTACAGGGGGAGGAAGCTACGAGCAGTACTTC; CDR3aa: CASSPTTGGGSYEQYF; d_gene: TRBD1; j_gene: TRBJ2-7; abundance: .; v_gene: TRBV7-2
CDR3nt: TGTGCCAGCAGCCCATTACAGAGCTTTAATGAAAAACTGTTTTTT; CDR3aa: CASSPLQSFNEKLFF; d_gene: .; j_gene: TRBJ1-4; abundance: .; v_gene: TRBV13
CDR3nt: TGCGCCAGCAGCAGGGACACCTCCTACGAGCAGTACTTC; CDR3aa: CASSRDTSYEQYF; d_gene: .; j_gene: TRBJ2-7; abundance: once; v_gene: TRBV5-1
CDR3nt: TGTGCCAGCAGCGTAGAGCCAGGGGGCAGTCAGCCCCAGCATTTT; CDR3aa: CASSVEPGGSQPQHF; d_gene: TRBD1; j_gene: TRBJ1-5; abundance: .; v_gene: TRBV9
CDR3nt: TGTGCCAGCTCATCGGGACAGTTTAATTCACCCCTCCACTTT; CDR3aa: CASSSGQFNSPLHF; d_gene: TRBD1; j_gene: TRBJ1-6; abundance: .; v_gene: TRBV18